This T cell receptor (beta chain) was profiled in a study of cytomegalovirus exposure and HLA in healthy donors. This clone was counted only a few times. Its specificity is not known. Both 60 Vbeta primers and 13 Jbeta primers went into the PCR. Sequenced by immunoSEQ multiplex PCR; TCRdb stores in-frame clones only, minus some. The sample has around 170,000 clones, around four fifths seen once. Germline V CDR1 and CDR2: SGHVS, FQNEAQ. The CDR3 runs 14 residues. V gave up 0 bases and J gave up 9 bases; unmatched junction bases: 2. General observations from the study: Most sequenced TCRs were rare (though some public TCRs occurred in many donors). A likely sequencing artifact accounted for one observed cluster of highly shared sequence variants.

V is TRBV7-8 and J is TRBJ2-1, with 10 positions matching TRBD2. The sample comprised PBMCs. The sequence was obtained from a male donor in good health and CMV-seronegative. CDR3 nucleotides: TGTGCCAGCAGCTTAGCCGGGACTAGCGTTGAGCAGTTCTTC. Translated: CASSLAGTSVEQFF.